Detailed here is one T cell receptor (beta chain). The data are from a study of T cell responses to AZD1222 COVID-19 vaccine. CDR1 is SGDLS, CDR2 YYNGEE, per germline. CDR3 length: 16 residues. With V trimmed by 4 bases and J by 5 bases, 8 bases remained unmatched. Only in-frame clones appear in the TCRdb table, and some are missing; sequencing was by immunoSEQ multiplex PCR. The data contain 150,000 to 200,000 clones, 87% of them seen just once; the ten biggest clones take up 2.5% to 3%. The chain is built from TRBV9 and TRBJ2-7; 14 bases are shared with TRBD2. This specimen consisted of peripheral blood, obtained on day 0 of MenACWY control vaccination. This TCR was sampled from an adult in good health. The CDR3 loop is CASSPGTSGSFDEQYF. CDR3 nucleotides: TGTGCCAGCAGCCCAGGGACTAGCGGGAGTTTCGACGAGCAGTACTTC.